This is a list of T cell receptor beta chains from one sample in a study of PD-1 blockade in classical Hodgkin lymphoma. Repertoires were generated with immunoSEQ multiplex PCR, while TCRdb's copy carries only in-frame clones and drops some. This table holds tens of thousands of clones, 82% found once. This specimen consisted of peripheral blood mononuclear cells (PBMCs), obtained before the fourth cycle of nivolumab. These receptors came from a human donor with classical Hodgkin lymphoma. CDR3s include the opening cysteine and the closing phenylalanine or tryptophan. The D gene is left open where the match is weak. Expanded clones are given a class, and other clones once, few, many or no size at all.

V gene	D gene	clone size	J gene	CDR3 protein	CDR3 DNA
TRBV27	.	once	TRBJ2-5	CASSLSETQYF	TGTGCCAGCAGTTTATCAGAGACCCAGTACTTC
TRBV25-1	.	.	TRBJ2-1	CASSARRSSYNEQFF	TGTGCCAGCAGTGCCCGTCGGAGCTCCTACAATGAGCAGTTCTTC
TRBV28	.	.	TRBJ1-1	CASSTPSQVAFF	TGTGCCAGCAGTACGCCCAGTCAGGTCGCTTTCTTT
TRBV7-9	TRBD2	few	TRBJ2-1	CASSFAGGLPPYNEQFF	TGTGCCAGCAGCTTCGCGGGGGGGCTCCCCCCTTACAATGAGCAGTTCTTC
TRBV19	TRBD1	few	TRBJ1-2	CASRPGQGDLGLRYGYTF	TGTGCCAGTAGACCCGGACAGGGAGATCTCGGTCTTCGCTATGGCTACACCTTC
TRBV7-2	.	.	TRBJ1-6	CASSSDRNSYSPLHF	TGTGCCAGCAGCTCAGATAGAAACAGCTATTCACCCCTCCACTTT
TRBV27	.	.	TRBJ2-3	CASSLKSTDTQYF	TGTGCCAGCAGTTTGAAGAGCACAGATACGCAGTATTTT
TRBV5-1	.	.	TRBJ2-7	CASSLKGEEQYF	TGCGCCAGCAGCTTGAAGGGGGAGGAGCAGTACTTC
TRBV10-3	TRBD1	.	TRBJ1-2	CAISEVRTGNYGYTF	TGTGCCATCAGTGAGGTACGGACAGGGAACTATGGCTACACCTTC
TRBV4-1	.	.	TRBJ2-7	CASSQDDSPYEQYF	TGCGCCAGCAGCCAAGATGACTCTCCCTACGAGCAGTACTTC
TRBV7-6	TRBD1	.	TRBJ2-7	CASSYTQGATYEQYF	TGTGCCAGCAGCTATACCCAGGGGGCAACCTACGAGCAGTACTTC
TRBV2	TRBD2	few	TRBJ2-1	CASSEFGGVAAQFF	TGTGCCAGCAGTGAGTTCGGGGGGGTGGCTGCGCAGTTCTTC
TRBV27	.	.	TRBJ1-6	CASSLYRTAYNSPLHF	TGTGCCAGCAGTTTATATCGGACAGCTTATAATTCACCCCTCCACTTT
TRBV11-2	TRBD2	once	TRBJ2-3	CASSKQAGGSTDTQYF	TGTGCCAGCAGCAAGCAAGCGGGGGGGAGCACAGATACGCAGTATTTT
TRBV13	.	.	TRBJ1-2	CASSLYGDGYTF	TGTGCCAGCAGCTTATATGGTGATGGCTACACCTTC
TRBV30	.	.	TRBJ2-5	CAWSVSWETQYF	TGTGCCTGGAGTGTAAGCTGGGAGACCCAGTACTTC
TRBV18	TRBD1	.	TRBJ1-1	CASSRSRQGGTEAFF	TGTGCCAGCTCGAGATCACGGCAGGGGGGCACTGAAGCTTTCTTT
TRBV5-7	.	.	TRBJ2-6	CASPVGSTQSRANVLTF	TGTGCCAGCCCTGTGGGTTCCACACAAAGTCGGGCCAACGTCCTGACTTTC
TRBV10-1	.	.	TRBJ2-7	CAKKGPNSSYEQYF	TGCGCCAAAAAAGGACCTAACAGCTCCTACGAGCAGTACTTC
TRBV5-6	.	.	TRBJ1-1	CASSTGPKAFF	TGTGCCAGCAGCACGGGCCCTAAAGCTTTCTTT
TRBV7-9	.	.	TRBJ2-7	CASTKGGEQYF	TGTGCCAGCACGAAGGGGGGGGAGCAGTACTTC
TRBV5-6	TRBD2	.	TRBJ2-1	CASRLSGGAFNEQFF	TGTGCCAGCAGACTTAGCGGGGGGGCCTTCAATGAGCAGTTCTTC
TRBV5-6	TRBD1	.	TRBJ1-4	CASSSGTGGYEKLFF	TGTGCCAGCAGCTCCGGGACAGGGGGCTATGAAAAACTGTTTTTT
TRBV5-4	TRBD2	.	TRBJ2-3	CASSKGTSGGDTQYF	TGTGCCAGCAGCAAAGGGACTAGCGGGGGCGATACGCAGTATTTT
TRBV7-3	TRBD1	.	TRBJ2-5	CASSLGRQGAQQETQYF	TGTGCCAGCAGCTTGGGTCGACAGGGGGCGCAACAAGAGACCCAGTACTTC
TRBV7-9	TRBD2	.	TRBJ2-3	CASSLAEPSTDTQYF	TGTGCCAGCAGCCTAGCGGAGCCTAGCACAGATACGCAGTATTTT
TRBV6-6	TRBD1	.	TRBJ1-2	CASSYAPGQGSGYTF	TGTGCCAGCAGTTACGCACCGGGACAGGGAAGCGGCTACACCTTC
TRBV4-3	.	.	TRBJ1-3	CASSQVPIGDVGNTIYF	TGCGCCAGCAGCCAAGTCCCAATTGGGGACGTGGGAAACACCATATATTTT
TRBV5-6	.	.	TRBJ2-7	CASSLALDEQYF	TGTGCCAGCAGCTTGGCCTTAGACGAGCAGTACTTC
TRBV5-1	.	.	TRBJ1-2	CASSLGSDPRGYTF	TGCGCCAGCAGCTTGGGATCGGACCCTAGGGGCTACACCTTC
TRBV19	TRBD2	few	TRBJ2-1	CASRTSGGTILYNEQFF	TGTGCCAGTAGAACTAGCGGGGGGACAATTCTATACAATGAGCAGTTCTTC
TRBV2	.	once	TRBJ2-7	CASRTLSQAQYF	TGTGCCAGCAGGACCTTGTCTCAGGCGCAGTACTTC
TRBV4-2	.	.	TRBJ1-3	CASSSTGSQGNTIYF	TGTGCCAGCAGTTCAACAGGGTCCCAAGGAAACACCATATATTTT
TRBV5-4	.	.	TRBJ1-2	CASSAEGIGDGYTF	TGTGCCAGCAGCGCGGAGGGGATAGGAGATGGCTACACCTTC
TRBV4-1	.	.	TRBJ2-3	CASSLQDTNLADTQYF	TGCGCCAGCAGCCTTCAAGATACTAACCTAGCAGATACGCAGTATTTT
TRBV28	.	.	TRBJ2-2	CATKGRALTGELFF	TGTGCCACCAAAGGGCGGGCGCTTACCGGGGAGCTGTTTTTT
TRBV6-5	.	once	TRBJ1-2	CASSRSQANYGYTF	TGTGCCAGCAGTAGATCCCAGGCGAACTATGGCTACACCTTC
TRBV5-6	TRBD1	.	TRBJ1-2	CASSLGQGADGYTF	TGTGCCAGCAGCTTGGGGCAGGGGGCCGATGGCTACACCTTC
TRBV5-4	.	few	TRBJ1-1	CASSLASGVTFF	TGTGCCAGCAGCTTGGCGTCCGGTGTAACTTTCTTT
TRBV5-1	TRBD1	.	TRBJ1-2	CASRMTGVPYGYTF	TGCGCCAGCCGGATGACAGGGGTCCCCTATGGCTACACCTTC
TRBV7-5	.	.	TRBJ2-3	CVRSLPREGPDTQYF	TGTGTCAGAAGCCTCCCCCGGGAGGGGCCGGATACGCAGTATTTT
TRBV5-4	TRBD2	.	TRBJ2-1	CASRPSGGGNREQFF	TGTGCCAGCAGACCCAGCGGGGGGGGGAACCGGGAGCAGTTCTTC
TRBV6-1	.	.	TRBJ1-2	CASMTESNYGYTF	TGTGCCAGCATGACGGAATCTAACTATGGCTACACCTTC
TRBV10-2	TRBD1	.	TRBJ1-2	CASTFTGGLTGYTF	TGCGCCAGCACCTTCACAGGGGGCCTTACTGGCTACACCTTC
TRBV5-1	.	few	TRBJ2-7	CASSSSLYEQYF	TGCGCCAGCAGCTCGAGCCTCTACGAGCAGTACTTC
TRBV27	TRBD2	.	TRBJ2-2	CASSLQRGGAGELFF	TGTGCCAGCAGTTTGCAGCGGGGTGGGGCCGGGGAGCTGTTTTTT
TRBV7-2	.	.	TRBJ2-1	CASSIGPSSYNEQFF	TGTGCCAGCAGCATCGGCCCCTCCTCCTACAATGAGCAGTTCTTC
TRBV10-3	TRBD1	few	TRBJ1-6	CAISSNRQGVESPLHF	TGTGCCATCAGTTCGAACAGACAGGGGGTTGAATCACCCCTCCACTTT
TRBV5-1	.	.	TRBJ1-2	CATPSALRKINYGYTF	TGCGCCACCCCCTCTGCATTAAGAAAAATTAACTATGGCTACACCTTC
TRBV4-2	.	once	TRBJ2-7	CASSQENGEANEQYF	TGTGCCAGCAGCCAAGAAAACGGAGAGGCGAACGAGCAGTACTTC
TRBV7-3	.	few	TRBJ1-5	CASSLSQAYSNQPQHF	TGTGCCAGCAGCTTGAGCCAGGCCTATAGCAATCAGCCCCAGCATTTT
TRBV6-1	.	.	TRBJ1-2	CASSEAIYGYTF	TGTGCCAGCAGTGAGGCGATCTATGGCTACACCTTC
TRBV4-2	TRBD2	.	TRBJ2-3	CASSQGRPGGPGDTQYF	TGTGCCAGCAGCCAAGGGAGACCGGGGGGGCCGGGAGATACGCAGTATTTT
TRBV6-5	.	.	TRBJ1-1	CARGPMNTEAFF	TGTGCCAGAGGGCCGATGAACACTGAAGCTTTCTTT
TRBV5-1	.	.	TRBJ2-7	CASSLVADGSYEQYF	TGCGCCAGCAGCTTGGTAGCCGACGGATCCTACGAGCAGTACTTC